These 29 T cell receptor beta chains came from one sample sequenced in a study of T cells in localized non-small cell lung cancer. Libraries were prepared by immunoSEQ multiplex PCR; TCRdb keeps only in-frame clonotypes and omits some of them. The table lists roughly 2,100 clones, 27% of them singletons. The sample here was normal lung tissue next to the tumor, taken before any cancer treatment. The receptors here all came from a male donor aged 60 or older with stage II lung adenocarcinoma.

In its sample, this clone ranks as hyperexpanded. The chain joins TRBV29-1 to TRBJ1-1; possible D gene TRBD1, 5 bases. V lost 4 bases, J lost 6 bases, and 12 bases lay in between. The CDR3 runs to 12 residues. Per germline, CDR1 SQVTM and CDR2 ANQGSEA. The CDR3 DNA sequence: TGCAGCGTTGTTCCGGGGGGGGCTGAAGCTTTCTTT. Translated: CSVVPGGAEAFF.

The rearrangement links TRBV10-2 to TRBJ2-3; weak D call: TRBD1 (6 bases). This CDR3 has 14 amino acids. V was shortened by 6 bases and J by 6 bases, with 16 bases between the two germline ends. Germline CDR1 and CDR2: WSHSY and SAAADI. CDR3 DNA: TGCGCCAGCAGCCCCCAGGGGCCTAGGGATACGCAGTATTTT. Protein product: CASSPQGPRDTQYF.

CDR3 nucleotide sequence: TGTGCCAGCAGCTTGGTACAGAACTCGAGGAGGATCACTGAAGCTTTCTTT. Its protein is CASSLVQNSRRITEAFF. The V call is TRBV11-3, the J call TRBJ1-1, with D unresolved. Trimming cost V 3 bases and J 4 bases, with 21 bases left between them. Germline V gene lookup returns CDR1 SGHNT and CDR2 YENEEA. The CDR3 contains 17 residues.

This clone was seen only once. The chain employs TRBV19 and TRBJ1-6, with a possible D match to TRBD1 (5 bases). V gave up 3 bases and J gave up 8 bases, with 11 bases separating them. CDR1 LNHDA and CDR2 SQIVND come from the germline V gene (reference sequence). This CDR3 is built from 14 residues. The CDR3 here is CASSMMGVYSPLHF. The DNA for the CDR3 is TGTGCCAGTAGTATGATGGGGGTATATTCACCCCTCCACTTT.

In this sample, this clone turned up once. The chain is built from TRBV19 and TRBJ2-7; D may correspond to TRBD1 or TRBD2 (6 bases each). Deletions cut 0 bases from V and 3 bases from J, with 15 bases between. The CDR3 covers 16 residues. Germline CDR1 LNHDA, CDR2 SQIVND (reference sequence). DNA of the CDR3: TGTGCCAGTAGTATAGAAGGGGGGTCCGGTCGCTACGAGCAGTACTTC. Its translation is CASSIEGGSGRYEQYF. The full variable domain, with the rest looked up from reference TRBV19 and TRBJ2-7, is DGGITQSPKYLFRKEGQNVTLSCEQNLNHDAMYWYRQDPGQGLRLIYYSQIVNDFQKGDIAEGYSVSREKKESFPLTVTSAQKNPTAFYLCASSIEGGSGRYEQYFGPGTRLTVT.

The genes are TRBV5-1 and TRBJ2-4; no definite D call. The CDR3 spans 14 residues. CDR1 and CDR2 (germline): SGHRS, YFSETQ. The V end lost 0 bases, the J end lost 5 bases, and 9 bases lay between the germline ends. CDR3 loop: CASSLDNEENIQYF. The CDR3 DNA reads TGCGCCAGCAGCTTGGATAACGAGGAAAACATTCAGTACTTC.

This sequence joins TRBV25-1 and TRBJ2-2, with D perhaps TRBD2 (6 bases). V shed 5 bases and J shed 1 base, with 11 bases lying between them. The V gene's germline CDR1 is MGHDK and CDR2 SYGVNS. The CDR3 is made up of 15 amino acids. CDR3 bases: TGTGCCAGCAGTTTAAGGCGGGGGAACACCGGGGAGCTGTTTTTT. Translated, it gives CASSLRRGNTGELFF.

The V call is TRBV11-3, the J call TRBJ2-1; 13 bases agree with TRBD2. The V gene end was trimmed by 5 bases and the J gene end by 5 bases; junction bases not matched to a gene: 0. CDR1 is SGHNT and CDR2 is YENEEA in the germline V gene. The CDR3 covers 14 residues. Here the CDR3 reads CASSGLAGDNEQFF. The CDR3 nucleotides read TGTGCCAGCAGCGGACTAGCGGGAGACAATGAGCAGTTCTTC.

The genes are TRBV5-1 and TRBJ2-3, with 7 nucleotides matching TRBD2. CDR1 SGHRS and CDR2 YFSETQ come from the germline V gene. With V trimmed by 10 bases and J by 0 bases, 8 bases remained unmatched. This CDR3 is 14 amino acids long. The CDR3 here is CASRDGGSTDTQYF. CDR3 in DNA: TGCGCCTCACGGGACGGGGGGAGCACAGATACGCAGTATTTT.

This clone is labeled medium-sized (0.01 to 0.1%). The chain uses TRBV11-3 and TRBJ2-2; TRBD1 might be the D (5 bases). Deletions cut 4 bases from V and 6 bases from J, with 12 bases between. Germline CDR1 SGHNT, CDR2 YENEEA. This CDR3 region has 14 residues. The DNA for the CDR3 is TGTGCCAGCAGCTACTCCAGGGCGTCCGGGGAGCTGTTTTTT. Translating gives CASSYSRASGELFF.

This clone is medium-sized within its sample. The rearrangement links TRBV9 to TRBJ2-7; no clear D. This CDR3 is 15 amino acids long. V lost 5 bases and J 0 bases, leaving 15 bases between the germline ends. Germline CDR1 SGDLS, CDR2 YYNGEE. This CDR3 is CASSEGPESSYEQYF. The CDR3 DNA sequence: TGTGCCAGCAGTGAAGGCCCCGAGAGCTCCTACGAGCAGTACTTC. The full variable domain, rest sourced from reference TRBV9 and TRBJ2-7, is DSGVTQTPKHLITATGQRVTLRCSPRSGDLSVYWYQQSLDQGLQFLIQYYNGEERAKGNILERFSAQQFPDLHSELNLSSLELGDSALYFCASSEGPESSYEQYFGPGTRLTVT.

The chain has TRBV11-3 and TRBJ2-1, with a weak D call TRBD2 (6 bases). The V gene's germline CDR1 is SGHNT and CDR2 YENEEA. This CDR3 spans 16 amino acids. Trimming shortened V by 5 bases and J by 2 bases, and 16 bases separated the two germline ends. CDR3 in DNA: TGTGCCAGCAGCCCCCCCGGGGGTAATCCCTACAATGAGCAGTTCTTC. This encodes CASSPPGGNPYNEQFF.

J is TRBJ2-6 and V is TRBV19; 12 bases are shared with TRBD2. Germline V lookup: CDR1 LNHDA, CDR2 SQIVND (reference sequence). This CDR3 contains 21 residues. V shed 5 bases, J shed 2 bases, and the junction held 16 bases outside the gene matches. In DNA, the CDR3 is TGTGCCAGTAGTCCCCCTAGCGGGAGGGCCTCGTCCCTGCCTGGGGCCAACGTCCTGACTTTC. It codes for CASSPPSGRASSLPGANVLTF.

J is TRBJ1-5 and V is TRBV6-7; 7 bases map to TRBD1. TRBV6-7 is treated as an ORF (open reading frame) with a function not yet certain. The CDR3 extends over 11 amino acids. V lost 7 bases, J lost 7 bases, and 1 base stayed unmatched. CDR3 coding DNA: TGTGCCAGCACAGGGGGACAGCCCCAGCATTTT. This encodes CASTGGQPQHF.

The V call is TRBV6-8, the J call TRBJ2-7, with 11 bases identical to TRBD2. The CDR3 has 16 amino acids. Germline CDR1 is MNHGY and CDR2 is SAAAGT. J lost 1 base, V lost 7 bases, and 9 bases had no gene match. CDR3 amino acids: CASTPGLAGGSYEQYF. The CDR3 DNA reads as TGTGCCAGCACCCCCGGGCTAGCGGGAGGTTCCTACGAGCAGTACTTC.

The J gene is TRBJ2-7, the V gene TRBV6-8; D gene unclear. Trimming took 0 bases from V and 6 from J, leaving 12 bases between them. The CDR3 loop spans 14 amino acids. CDR1 and CDR2 (germline): MNHGY, SAAAGT. The CDR3 DNA reads TGTGCCAGCAGTTACTCGGGCTTATCTATCGAGCAGTACTTC. Translated: CASSYSGLSIEQYF.

This clone has only a few counts. This chain uses TRBV19 with TRBJ2-2, with TRBD1 matching over 9 bases. The CDR3 is 15 amino acids. J gave up 4 bases and V 6 bases, and 6 bases lay outside the gene matches. The germline CDR1 and CDR2 sequences are LNHDA and SQIVND (reference sequence). The chain's CDR3 is CASRAGTGFTGELFF. The CDR3 DNA reads TGTGCCAGTAGAGCCGGGACAGGGTTCACCGGGGAGCTGTTTTTT.

This clone is medium-sized in the sample. The chain uses TRBV11-3 and TRBJ2-5, with D possibly being TRBD1 or TRBD2 (6 bases each). The germline V gene has CDR1 SGHNT and CDR2 YENEEA. The CDR3 extends over 15 amino acids. The V end lost 4 bases, the J end lost 9 bases, and 21 bases lay between the germline ends. Here the CDR3 DNA reads TGTGCCAGCAGCTCCGCCCGGGACACCCGGGGGTCCCAGTACTTC. Protein sequence: CASSSARDTRGSQYF.

By its share, this clone is large. The chain carries TRBV15 and TRBJ1-4, with a tentative D call TRBD1 (6 bases). The length of the CDR3 is 14 residues. The V gene lost 3 bases and the J gene lost 11 bases, with 16 bases spanning the gap. The germline gives CDR1 LNHNV, CDR2 YYDKDF (reference sequence). The chain's CDR3 is CATSSGTLEEKLFF. The CDR3 nucleotides are TGTGCCACCAGCAGCGGGACACTGGAAGAGAAACTGTTTTTT.

This clone turned up a few times. V usage is TRBV18 and J usage is TRBJ1-4; D gene uncertain. Between the trimmed V and J ends, which lost 2 bases and 8 bases, there was a span of 9 bases. Germline assignment: CDR1 KGHSH and CDR2 LQKENI. The CDR3 runs 13 residues. The CDR3 loop is CASSPSRIEKLFF. The CDR3 DNA follows: TGTGCCAGCTCACCATCAAGGATCGAAAAACTGTTTTTT.

V and J are TRBV9 and TRBJ2-1; D is ambiguous. This CDR3 is built from 15 residues. Germline V gives CDR1 SGDLS, CDR2 YYNGEE. The germline V and J ends were trimmed by 0 bases and 5 bases, with 12 bases remaining between them. CDR3 nucleotides: TGTGCCAGCAGCGTAGCCAGTGCCTACGACAATGAGCAGTTCTTC. Its translation: CASSVASAYDNEQFF. Using reference TRBV9 and TRBJ2-1 for the parts outside the CDR3, the full variable domain is DSGVTQTPKHLITATGQRVTLRCSPRSGDLSVYWYQQSLDQGLQFLIQYYNGEERAKGNILERFSAQQFPDLHSELNLSSLELGDSALYFCASSVASAYDNEQFFGPGTRLTVL.

This clone was seen a handful of times. This sequence joins TRBV2 and TRBJ2-7; 8 nucleotides agree with TRBD1. From germline, CDR1 is SNHLY and CDR2 FYNNEI. The CDR3 totals 14 residues. Trimming cost V 6 bases and J 7 bases; bases outside gene matches: 11. CDR3 loop: CASSFGQGRGEQYF. The CDR3 nucleotides read TGTGCCAGCAGCTTCGGACAGGGAAGGGGAGAGCAGTACTTC.

The CDR3 sequence is CASNRLGNRGNYGYTF. The CDR3 bases are TGTGCCAGTAATCGGTTAGGTAACAGGGGGAACTATGGCTACACCTTC. The J gene is TRBJ1-2, the V gene TRBV19; 8 bases map to TRBD1. CDR3 length equals 16 residues. Losses at the gene ends were 7 bases for V and 2 bases for J; bases not matched to a gene: 12. The germline CDR1 and CDR2 sequences are LNHDA and SQIVND (reference sequence).

This clone was detected a few times. This sequence joins TRBV18 and TRBJ1-4, with 10 bases aligning to TRBD1. The CDR3 has 13 residues. Per the germline V gene, CDR1 is KGHSH and CDR2 is LQKENI. V lost 8 bases and J lost 6; bases outside the gene matches: 3. The DNA of the CDR3 is TGTGCCAGCCGACAGGGGGCGGATGAAAAACTGTTTTTT. Protein product: CASRQGADEKLFF.

This clone was seen more than once but under ten times. The chain combines TRBV9 with TRBJ1-3; TRBD1 agrees at 7 bases. CDR3 size: 15 residues. After removal of 3 bases from V and 0 bases from J, the junction contained 3 bases not matched to a gene. Germline V gene sequence: CDR1 SGDLS, CDR2 YYNGEE. CDR3 loop: CASSGGQISGNTIYF. In DNA form, the CDR3 reads TGTGCCAGCAGCGGGGGACAGATCTCTGGAAACACCATATATTTT.

This clone has more than one count but fewer than ten. This chain uses TRBV6-8 with TRBJ2-7, with 7 nucleotides matching TRBD2. Germline lookup yields CDR1 MNHGY and CDR2 SAAAGT. This CDR3 has 14 residues. With 6 bases clipped from V and 1 base from J, the junction kept 6 bases outside the gene matches. CDR3 protein: CASSPRGESYEQYF. CDR3 in DNA: TGTGCCAGCAGCCCCCGGGGGGAGTCCTACGAGCAGTACTTC.

The genes are TRBV18 and TRBJ1-1, with TRBD1 as a possible D gene (5 bases). In germline, CDR1 is KGHSH, CDR2 LQKENI. The length of the CDR3 is 13 residues. The V end lost 6 bases, the J end lost 3 bases, and 11 bases lay between the germline ends. CDR3 region: CASSLGVDTEAFF. The CDR3 DNA reads TGTGCCAGCTCTCTGGGGGTGGACACTGAAGCTTTCTTT.

This clone was counted only a few times. The V and J genes are TRBV28 and TRBJ1-2; TRBD1 agrees at 10 bases. The germline V gene has CDR1 MDHEN and CDR2 SYDVKM. The CDR3 runs 15 residues. Trimming at V came to 6 bases and at J to 2 bases, leaving 6 bases not matched to a gene. The CDR3 spells CASRLPGQGNYGYTF. In DNA, the CDR3 is TGTGCCAGCAGGCTACCGGGACAGGGGAACTATGGCTACACCTTC.

This clone was counted a few times. V and J are TRBV10-2 and TRBJ1-5; unclear D gene. V was pared by 6 bases and J by 0 bases, with 9 bases between. This CDR3 comprises 14 residues. CDR1 is WSHSY, CDR2 SAAADI, per germline. The DNA for the CDR3 is TGCGCCAGCAGGATCAAGAATAGCAATCAGCCCCAGCATTTT. This gives the protein CASRIKNSNQPQHF.